The entry below describes one TCR beta chain. Its target is unknown. The data belong to a study of cytomegalovirus exposure and HLA in healthy donors. This CDR3 spans 13 amino acids. Germline lookup yields CDR1 SQVTM and CDR2 ANQGSEA. Deletions cut 7 bases from V and 5 bases from J, with 15 bases between. General observations from the study: Earlier analysis found most TCR beta V segments productive about 90% or about 30% of the time.

Primers for the PCR totalled 60 Vbeta and 13 Jbeta. Only in-frame clones appear in the TCRdb table, and some are missing; sequencing was by immunoSEQ multiplex PCR. Among about 140,000 clones listed, about two thirds were seen once. The origin of this receptor is a man aged 50-60 years in good health and CMV-seropositive. The V call is TRBV29-1, the J call TRBJ1-5; the D gene is possibly TRBD1 (6 bases). The sample comprised PBMCs. In nucleotides, the CDR3 is TGCAGCGGGACCACAGGGTTAGATCAGCCCCAGCATTTT. It codes for CSGTTGLDQPQHF. The full variable domain, rest sourced from reference TRBV29-1 and TRBJ1-5, is SAVISQKPSRDICQRGTSLTIQCQVDSQVTMMFWYRQQPGQSLTLIATANQGSEATYESGFVIDKFPISRPNLTFSTLTVSNMSPEDSSIYLCSGTTGLDQPQHFGDGTRLSIL.